The rows below give T cell receptor beta chains drawn from one sample of a study of cytomegalovirus exposure and HLA in healthy donors. Assay: immunoSEQ multiplex PCR; the TCRdb copy retains only in-frame clones and omits some. The sample includes approximately 88,000 clones, around 64% seen only once; the top ten take about 3.5%. Sequencing was done on a sample of PBMCs. The receptor set was obtained from a man between 60 and 75 years old in good health and CMV-seronegative. CDR3s leave out the opening cysteine and the closing phenylalanine or tryptophan.

j_gene: TRBJ2-1; v_gene: TRBV10-3; CDR3aa: AIAGTSGDIYNEQF
j_gene: TRBJ1-1; v_gene: TRBV27; CDR3aa: ASAFPWGGAGKGTEAF
j_gene: TRBJ2-3; v_gene: TRBV19; CDR3aa: ATRDYFTDTQY
j_gene: TRBJ1-5; v_gene: TRBV10-3; CDR3aa: AISDRVDQPQH
j_gene: TRBJ1-5; v_gene: TRBV6-1; CDR3aa: ASSDGGTPQDQPQH
j_gene: TRBJ2-3; v_gene: TRBV25-1; CDR3aa: ASTPAGRGTDTQY
j_gene: TRBJ2-3; v_gene: TRBV18; CDR3aa: ASSPPEIRGTDTQY
j_gene: TRBJ2-2; v_gene: TRBV5-4; CDR3aa: ASSLAGQANTGELF
j_gene: TRBJ1-2; v_gene: TRBV5-4; CDR3aa: ASSLGQGQDGYT
j_gene: .; v_gene: TRBV14; CDR3aa: ASSQEGLAGGPYEQY
j_gene: TRBJ2-1; v_gene: TRBV7-2; CDR3aa: ASSHSLADPSSYNEQF
j_gene: TRBJ2-2; v_gene: TRBV5-6; CDR3aa: ASSFRQSNTGELF
j_gene: TRBJ1-2; v_gene: TRBV11-2; CDR3aa: ASSSRGGLGYGYT
j_gene: TRBJ1-5; v_gene: TRBV15; CDR3aa: ATSIDQGAWQPQH
j_gene: TRBJ2-2; v_gene: TRBV11-3; CDR3aa: ASSLVSGRLNTGELF
j_gene: TRBJ2-5; v_gene: TRBV5-1; CDR3aa: ASSSGLAVGETQY
j_gene: TRBJ1-2; v_gene: TRBV14; CDR3aa: ASSQGDRAYGYT
j_gene: TRBJ2-3; v_gene: TRBV9; CDR3aa: ASSALIDTQY
j_gene: TRBJ1-5; v_gene: TRBV5-1; CDR3aa: ASSLGQGPNQPQH
j_gene: TRBJ1-1; v_gene: TRBV6-1; CDR3aa: ASRGQGGTEAF